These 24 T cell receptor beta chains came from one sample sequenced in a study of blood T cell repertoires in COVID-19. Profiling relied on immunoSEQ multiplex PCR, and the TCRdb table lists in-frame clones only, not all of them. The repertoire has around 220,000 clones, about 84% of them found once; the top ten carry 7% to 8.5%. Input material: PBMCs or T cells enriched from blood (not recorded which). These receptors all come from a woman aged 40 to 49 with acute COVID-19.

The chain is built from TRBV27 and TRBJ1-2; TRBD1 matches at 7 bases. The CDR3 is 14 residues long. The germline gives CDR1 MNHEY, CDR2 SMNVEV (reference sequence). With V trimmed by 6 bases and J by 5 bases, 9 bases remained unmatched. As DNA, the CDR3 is TGTGCCAGCAGCTACTCAGTACAGGGGTATGGCTACACCTTC. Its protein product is CASSYSVQGYGYTF.

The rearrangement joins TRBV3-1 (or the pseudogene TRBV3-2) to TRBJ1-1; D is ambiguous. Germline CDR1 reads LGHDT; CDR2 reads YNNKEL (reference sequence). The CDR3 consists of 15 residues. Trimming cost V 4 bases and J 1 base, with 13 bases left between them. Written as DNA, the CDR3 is TGTGCCAGCAGCCCCGTTCCCCGGGGGAACACTGAAGCTTTCTTT. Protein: CASSPVPRGNTEAFF.

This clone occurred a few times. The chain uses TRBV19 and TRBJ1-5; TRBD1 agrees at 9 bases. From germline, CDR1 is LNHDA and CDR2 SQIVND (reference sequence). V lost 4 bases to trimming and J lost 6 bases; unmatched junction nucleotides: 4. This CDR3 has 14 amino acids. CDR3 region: CASSSTGGSQPQHF. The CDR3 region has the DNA TGTGCCAGTAGTAGCACAGGGGGCAGTCAGCCCCAGCATTTT.

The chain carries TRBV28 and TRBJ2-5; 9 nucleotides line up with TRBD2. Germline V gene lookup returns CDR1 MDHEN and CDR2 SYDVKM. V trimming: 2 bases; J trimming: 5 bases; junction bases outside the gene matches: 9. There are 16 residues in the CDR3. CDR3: CASSLRGGGAVETQYF. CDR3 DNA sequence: TGTGCCAGCAGTTTACGGGGCGGGGGGGCCGTGGAGACCCAGTACTTC.

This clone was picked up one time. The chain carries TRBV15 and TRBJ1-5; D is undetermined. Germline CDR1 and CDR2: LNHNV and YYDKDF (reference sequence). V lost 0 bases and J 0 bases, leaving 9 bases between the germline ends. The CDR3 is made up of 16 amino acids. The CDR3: CATSRDRTYSNQPQHF. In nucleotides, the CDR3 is TGTGCCACCAGCAGAGACCGAACTTATAGCAATCAGCCCCAGCATTTT. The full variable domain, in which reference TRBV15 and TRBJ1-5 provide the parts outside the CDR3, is DAMVIQNPRYQVTQFGKPVTLSCSQTLNHNVMYWYQQKSSQAPKLLFHYYDKDFNNEADTPDNFQSRRPNTSFCFLDIRSPGLGDTAMYLCATSRDRTYSNQPQHFGDGTRLSIL.

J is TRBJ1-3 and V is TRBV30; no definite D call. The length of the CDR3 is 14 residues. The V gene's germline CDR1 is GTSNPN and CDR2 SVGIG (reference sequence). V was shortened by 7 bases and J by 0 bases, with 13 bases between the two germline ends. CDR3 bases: TGTGCCTTGGCAAGAGACACCTCTGGAAACACCATATATTTT. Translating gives CALARDTSGNTIYF.

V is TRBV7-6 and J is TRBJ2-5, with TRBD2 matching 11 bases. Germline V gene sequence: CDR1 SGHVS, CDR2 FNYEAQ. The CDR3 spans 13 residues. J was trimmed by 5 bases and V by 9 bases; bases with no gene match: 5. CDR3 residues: CASRLAGFETQYF. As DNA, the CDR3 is TGTGCCAGTAGACTAGCGGGGTTTGAGACCCAGTACTTC.

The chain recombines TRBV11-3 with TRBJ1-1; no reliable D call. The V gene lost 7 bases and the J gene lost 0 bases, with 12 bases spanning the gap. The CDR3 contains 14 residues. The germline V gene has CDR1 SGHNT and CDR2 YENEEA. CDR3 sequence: CASIPKAVNTEAFF. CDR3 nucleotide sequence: TGTGCCAGCATCCCCAAGGCGGTGAACACTGAAGCTTTCTTT.

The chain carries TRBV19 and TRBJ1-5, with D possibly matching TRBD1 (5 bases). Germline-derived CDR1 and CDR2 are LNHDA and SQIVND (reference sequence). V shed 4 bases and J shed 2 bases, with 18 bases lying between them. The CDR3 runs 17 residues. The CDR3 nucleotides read TGTGCCAGTAGTAGACGGCGGGGCCACGCCGGCAATCAGCCCCAGCATTTT. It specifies CASSRRRGHAGNQPQHF.

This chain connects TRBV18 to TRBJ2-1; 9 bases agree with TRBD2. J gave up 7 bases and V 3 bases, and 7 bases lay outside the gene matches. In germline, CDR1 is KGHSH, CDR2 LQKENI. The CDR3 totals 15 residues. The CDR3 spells CASSPSGTSSNEQFF. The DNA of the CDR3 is TGTGCCAGCTCACCTTCCGGGACTAGCAGTAATGAGCAGTTCTTC.

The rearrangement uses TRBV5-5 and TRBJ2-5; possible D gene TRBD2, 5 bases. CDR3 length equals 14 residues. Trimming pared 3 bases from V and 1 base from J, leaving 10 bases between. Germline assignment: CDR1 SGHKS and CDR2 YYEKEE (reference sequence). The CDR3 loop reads CASSWGAVQETQYF. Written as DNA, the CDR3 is TGTGCCAGCAGCTGGGGAGCCGTCCAAGAGACCCAGTACTTC.

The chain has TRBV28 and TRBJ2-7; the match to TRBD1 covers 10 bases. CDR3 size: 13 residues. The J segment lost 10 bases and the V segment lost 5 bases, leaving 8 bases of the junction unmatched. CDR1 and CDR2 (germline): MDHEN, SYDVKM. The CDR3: CASSLGQGVDQYF. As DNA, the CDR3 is TGTGCCAGCAGTCTCGGACAGGGGGTTGATCAGTACTTC.

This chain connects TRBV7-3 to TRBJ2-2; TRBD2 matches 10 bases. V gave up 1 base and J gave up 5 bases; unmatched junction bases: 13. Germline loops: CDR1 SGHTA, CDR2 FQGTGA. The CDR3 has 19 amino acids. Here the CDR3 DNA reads TGTGCCAGCAGCTTAATCGCTAGGGCTAGCGGGAGTAGGACCGGGGAGCTGTTTTTT. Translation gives CASSLIARASGSRTGELFF.

The chain's CDR3 is CAWSVTAGNTEAFF. As DNA, the CDR3 is TGTGCCTGGAGTGTAACTGCAGGGAACACTGAAGCTTTCTTT. This chain uses TRBV30 with TRBJ1-1, with D hard to call. The V end lost 0 bases, the J end lost 1 base, and 9 bases lay between the germline ends. Germline V lookup: CDR1 GTSNPN, CDR2 SVGIG (reference sequence). The CDR3 extends over 14 amino acids. The full variable domain, with the rest looked up from reference TRBV30 and TRBJ1-1, is SQTIHQWPATLVQPVGSPLSLECTVEGTSNPNLYWYRQAAGRGLQLLFYSVGIGQISSEVPQNLSASRPQDRQFILSSKKLLLSDSGFYLCAWSVTAGNTEAFFGQGTRLTVV.

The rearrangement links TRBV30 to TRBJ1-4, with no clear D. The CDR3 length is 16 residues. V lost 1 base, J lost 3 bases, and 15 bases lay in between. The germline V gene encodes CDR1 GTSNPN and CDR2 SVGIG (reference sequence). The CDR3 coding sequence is TGTGCCTGGAGTGCCGGAGGAGGGATGGCTAATGAAAAACTGTTTTTT. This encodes CAWSAGGGMANEKLFF. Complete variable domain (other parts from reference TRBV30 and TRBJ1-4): SQTIHQWPATLVQPVGSPLSLECTVEGTSNPNLYWYRQAAGRGLQLLFYSVGIGQISSEVPQNLSASRPQDRQFILSSKKLLLSDSGFYLCAWSAGGGMANEKLFFGSGTQLSVL.

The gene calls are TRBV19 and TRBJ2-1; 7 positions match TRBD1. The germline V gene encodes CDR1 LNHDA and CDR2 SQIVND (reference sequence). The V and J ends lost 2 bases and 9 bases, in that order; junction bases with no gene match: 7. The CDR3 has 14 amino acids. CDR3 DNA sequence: TGTGCCAGTAGTATAAGGACAGGCCGAGGTGAGCAGTTCTTC. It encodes CASSIRTGRGEQFF.

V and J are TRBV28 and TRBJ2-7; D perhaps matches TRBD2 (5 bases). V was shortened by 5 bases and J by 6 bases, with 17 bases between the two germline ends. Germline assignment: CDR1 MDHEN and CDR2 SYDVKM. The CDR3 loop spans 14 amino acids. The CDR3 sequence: CASSPAGLSAEQYF. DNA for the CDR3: TGTGCCAGCAGTCCCGCCGGACTTTCAGCCGAGCAGTACTTC. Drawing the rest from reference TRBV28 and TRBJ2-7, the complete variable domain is DVKVTQSSRYLVKRTGEKVFLECVQDMDHENMFWYRQDPGLGLRLIYFSYDVKMKEKGDIPEGYSVSREKKERFSLILESASTNQTSMYLCASSPAGLSAEQYFGPGTRLTVT.

CDR3 region: CASSLAPGNSPLHF. The CDR3 DNA follows: TGTGCCAGCAGCTTAGCCCCGGGGAATTCACCCCTCCACTTT. The chain is built from TRBV11-2 and TRBJ1-6; D is unclear. The germline gives CDR1 SGHAT, CDR2 FQNNGV. The CDR3 has 14 residues. V shed 1 base and J shed 7 bases, with 8 bases lying between them.

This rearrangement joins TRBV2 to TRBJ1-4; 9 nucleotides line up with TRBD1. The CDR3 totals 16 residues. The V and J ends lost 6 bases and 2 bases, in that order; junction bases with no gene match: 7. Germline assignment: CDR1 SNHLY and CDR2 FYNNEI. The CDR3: CASSRDRVGTNEKLFF. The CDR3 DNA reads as TGTGCCAGCAGCCGGGACAGGGTAGGGACTAATGAAAAACTGTTTTTT.

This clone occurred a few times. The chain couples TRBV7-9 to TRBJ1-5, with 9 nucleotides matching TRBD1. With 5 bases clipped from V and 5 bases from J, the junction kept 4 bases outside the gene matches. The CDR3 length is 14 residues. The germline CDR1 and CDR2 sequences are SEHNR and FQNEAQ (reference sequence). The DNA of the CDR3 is TGTGCCAGCAGCACCCGGACAGGGGATCAGCCCCAGCATTTT. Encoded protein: CASSTRTGDQPQHF.

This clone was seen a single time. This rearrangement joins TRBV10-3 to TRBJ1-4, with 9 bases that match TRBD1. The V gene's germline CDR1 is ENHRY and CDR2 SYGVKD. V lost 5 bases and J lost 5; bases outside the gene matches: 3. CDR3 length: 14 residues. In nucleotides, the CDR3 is TGTGCCATCAGTACCGGGACAGGGAATGAAAAACTGTTTTTT. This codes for CAISTGTGNEKLFF.

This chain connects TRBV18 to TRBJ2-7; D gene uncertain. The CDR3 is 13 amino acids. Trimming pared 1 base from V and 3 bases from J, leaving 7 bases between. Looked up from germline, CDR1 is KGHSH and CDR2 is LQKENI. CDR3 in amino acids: CASSPRTFYEQYF. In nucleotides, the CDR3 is TGTGCCAGCTCACCACGTACATTCTACGAGCAGTACTTC.

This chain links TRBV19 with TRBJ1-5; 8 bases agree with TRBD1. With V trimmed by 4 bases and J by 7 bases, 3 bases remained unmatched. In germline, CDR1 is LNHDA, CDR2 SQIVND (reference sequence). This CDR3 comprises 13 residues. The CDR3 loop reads CASSKDRGQPQHF. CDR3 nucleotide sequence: TGTGCCAGTAGTAAAGACAGGGGCCAGCCCCAGCATTTT.

Here the CDR3 DNA reads TGTGCCAGCAGTGAAGCGACTTCGACAGGGCTCTATGGCTACACCTTC. Translation gives CASSEATSTGLYGYTF. The genes are TRBV6-1 and TRBJ1-2; 7 bases are a match to TRBD1. Germline-derived CDR1 and CDR2 are MNHNS and SASEGT. The CDR3 runs 16 residues. V was clipped by 0 bases and J by 4 bases; unmatched bases: 8.